This T cell receptor (beta chain) was identified in a study of cytomegalovirus exposure and HLA in healthy donors listed by TCRdb under 2017. With respect to the entire study: In an earlier analysis of under 750 of the donors, approximately 300 Gb of sequence data and 90 million to 120 million unique TCR beta sequences from about 180 million T cells were reported. An early release that covered roughly 600 HLA-typed donors contained approximately 300 gigabases of sequencing data and 75 million to 100 million unique TCR sequences. Of the roughly 400 genotyped donors, more than 75% were placed in the genetic ancestry cluster associated with self-reported Caucasian donors. The study was designed to test whether signatures of past pathogen exposure could be identified by cataloging public T cell receptors. The study profiled the T cell repertoires of hundreds of subjects by immunosequencing and related them to cytomegalovirus serostatus. In addition to the first cohort of roughly 700 subjects, a separate validation cohort of 130 or so different subjects was used. The study combined high-throughput TCR immunosequencing, statistical association of individual TCRs with disease status, and machine learning to predict cytomegalovirus infection status. To study patterns of TCR occurrence, a later analysis re-analyzed previously published TCR beta repertoires from around 700 donors and added high-resolution HLA genotyping. Rather than using new phenotypic data, the later analysis identified candidate immune exposures from TCR beta sequences and from how often those sequences occurred across donors. An earlier analysis of more than 450 of the donors used high-throughput TCR beta sequencing to judge whether each TCR beta V gene segment behaved as functional or pseudogenic. Alongside the repertoire data, information on donor age, sex, ethnicity and CMV serostatus was compiled. In a later genetic analysis, genome-wide SNP genotypes for about 65% of the 666 donors were used, and that subset was treated as a discovery cohort. All discovery cohort repertoires had been generated on a single sequencing platform. HLA typing included class I and class II loci at four-digit resolution. Typing coverage differed by locus: A, B, C, DRB1 and DQB1 were typed in about 629-640 donors, DQA1 in 500 to 550, DPA1 in around 600, and DPB1 in just under 490. A handful of DR-DQ haplotypes were handled as single units for association and clustering because linkage in the cohort was strong. On average, around 240,000 unique TCR beta nucleotide sequences were sequenced per donor among 398 genotyped donors of the cohort, with roughly 18% of those sequences being non-productive. Overall study outcomes, separate from this receptor: Linkage disequilibrium might explain the correlated functional status among segregating V segments, but an unknown experimental factor could not be excluded. According to the authors, the approach could potentially be generalized to other disease states and immunological phenotypes. According to a later analysis, most CMV-associated TCR beta chains appeared to be HLA-restricted, and the HLA associations seemed to be driven largely by CMV exposure. A further reported finding was that TCR beta sequences accurately predicted the HLA-A and HLA-B alleles for most subjects in the first cohort. Most TCR sequences were observed very rarely across donors, whereas some public TCRs were present in many individuals. Roughly uniform sequencing depth across donors was assumed in presence/absence analyses, although this assumption may not hold. In a later genetic analysis, fewer N-insertions in productive TCRs were reported among donors in an Asian-associated ancestry cluster than the roughly 710-donor mean. Specific HLA alleles were associated with roughly 16,000 TCR beta sequences at a false discovery rate of 0.05 in a later analysis. A group of highly shared sequence variants was considered likely to be a technical artifact of the sequencing pipeline. The study gave a list of about 160 TCR beta chains associated with cytomegalovirus. Because HLA typing was missing for some donors at each locus, association tests included only the typed subset. In a later analysis, TCR association rates were found to vary across HLA loci, with the most associated TCRs seen for DRB1 alleles and the fewest for HLA-C alleles. V-gene and J-gene trimming of TCR beta chains was associated with a missense DCLRE1C variant in a later genetic analysis, and the association was replicated in an independent cohort. Compared with equally common non-associated chains, HLA-associated TCR beta chains in a later analysis were more clonally expanded and had lower generation probabilities. Strong co-occurrence of HLA alleles, especially DR and DQ, made assigning TCR associations to individual alleles difficult. Several of the top co-occurrence clusters appeared to be linked to parvovirus B19, influenza, CMV and Epstein-Barr virus, according to a later analysis. Because the 87-base-pair reads could not distinguish some IMGT-functional V segments, including TRBV6-2 and TRBV6-3, those segments were excluded. In this cohort, only TCR beta chains were sequenced, and detectable features were limited by the absence of alpha or paired-chain data. In an earlier analysis of about 540 of the donors, most TCR beta V segments were observed in productive rearrangements about 87% or about 30% of the time, broadly matching IMGT annotations. For the cohort, immune exposure information was limited to CMV serostatus. Cytomegalovirus status was reported to be diagnosed by the classifier with high specificity and sensitivity in both the original and validation cohorts. Around 16 rarely observed V segments, including chromosome 9 orphons, were excluded from the earlier analysis of about 600 of the donors because counts were too low. In vitro tests confirmed that a few of the cytomegalovirus-associated TCR beta chains recognize cytomegalovirus antigens.

The library was obtained by the immunoSEQ multiplex PCR assay. The multiplex PCR relied on a mix of 60 forward primers for TCR Vbeta segments and 13 reverse primers for TCR Jbeta segments. The CDR3 region of rearranged TCR beta genes was amplified from genomic DNA by a multiplex PCR assay. On the Illumina HiSeq System, the amplified TCR beta libraries were sequenced as 87-base-pair reads. The authors processed their data as follows. In a later analysis, approximately 74 million unique TCR beta chains were counted across the approximately 640 repertoires, and roughly 11 million of these chains were shared by at least two donors. A nearest-neighbor algorithm error-corrected the raw reads and collapsed the reads into unique sequences, merging closely related sequences to remove PCR and sequencing errors. CDR3 sequences were aligned to IMGT reference sequences to assign V, D and J gene segments. For a sequence to be retained, at least a six-nucleotide match to both a V gene segment and a J gene segment was required. A rearrangement was called productive if the CDR3 had no stop codons and remained in frame with V and J, and every other rearrangement was called non-productive. CDR3 was defined according to IMGT convention as the region running from the second conserved V-encoded cysteine to the conserved J-encoded phenylalanine. In an earlier analysis of roughly 580 of the donors, sequences lacking an unambiguous match to a single V gene segment were excluded. An earlier analysis of a few hundred of the donors classified V segments as functional when productive rearrangements were above 56.7% and as segregating when the standard deviation between donors was above 5%. A statistical classification framework was developed to diagnose cytomegalovirus status using the catalog of TCR beta chain sequences. A later analysis assigned V and J genes by comparing TCR nucleotide sequences with IMGT/GENE-DB human TR gene sequences. In a later analysis, CDR3 sequences and most-parsimonious VDJ recombination scenarios were assigned using the TCRdist pipeline. In a later analysis, each TCR beta chain was defined by its CDR3 amino acid sequence together with its V-gene family, and reads without a unique V-gene family were excluded. A later analysis removed roughly 590 highly shared, low-generation-probability nucleotide sequences to deal with suspected cross-contamination and a sequencing artifact. In a later analysis, a clonal expansion index was calculated for each public chain from normalized within-repertoire ranks of inferred template counts. In a later analysis, generation probabilities were computed using a VDJ recombination model fitted to out-of-frame rearrangements, and the results were checked against IGoR. A later analysis scored TCR-TCR, TCR-HLA and TCR-CMV co-occurrence with hypergeometric tests, applying a repertoire-size bias correction to TCR pairs. To estimate false discovery rates, a later analysis permuted the HLA or CMV assignments 20 times. A later analysis grouped co-occurring TCRs with DBSCAN, adding TCRdist sequence similarity when clustering within HLA-allele-positive subsets. Repertoires with fewer than 30,000 or more than 120,000 public chains were left out of co-occurrence clustering, as were five repertoires with anomalous nucleotide sharing. The clones in this table, taken by TCRdb from immuneACCESS, are in-frame only. Not every clone is retained; where verified, under half of the shortfall comes from an unresolved V gene, and the cause of the rest is unknown. The DNA gave D and trimming, while V, J and clone size come from that table. For this sample the table gives about 140,000 clones, of which around 72% were detected only once. Over 4% of the sample belongs to the ten largest clones.

The cohort consisted of 600 or so healthy bone marrow donors. At the time of sampling, every cohort member was nominally healthy, though immune exposures that went unrecorded were likely present. The donor tested CMV seropositive and was one of the 289 seropositive cohort members. A peripheral blood sample was collected from each donor, and TCR beta sequencing was performed on peripheral blood mononuclear cells. Genomic DNA was extracted from the blood cell samples with the Qiagen DNeasy Blood Extraction Kit. This clone was observed a single time. This receptor's antigen is unknown. No qualities accompany the bases; no much larger clone lies one base away. The CDR3 holds 13 amino acids from the cysteine to the phenylalanine. Only CDR3 DNA remains: 39 bases, in frame from the first base. The junction shows trimming of 4 bases on V and 3 bases on J, plus 9 bases between the germline ends. CDR1 and CDR2, per the germline V gene (reference sequence), are LNHDA and SQIVND.

Sample: PBMCs. This TCR came from a man aged 45-65 years in good health and CMV-seropositive. The chain was built from TRBV19 and TRBJ1-2; TRBD1 might be the D gene, on 5 matching bases. The bases are TGTGCCAGTAGTAGTCAGGGCGACTATGGCTACACCTTC. This gives the protein CASSSQGDYGYTF.